The next 29 T cell receptor beta chains were all read from a single sample in a study of blood T cell repertoires in COVID-19. TCRdb's copy holds only in-frame clones and misses some; the assay was immunoSEQ multiplex PCR. The repertoire consists of approximately 180,000 clones, with about 85% occurring once and the leading ten covering approximately 9.4%. The material sequenced was peripheral blood. These receptors all stem from a woman older than 75 with acute or convalescent COVID-19.

The rearrangement links TRBV4-3 to TRBJ2-3; the match to TRBD2 covers 13 bases. Trimming cost V 4 bases and J 2 bases; bases outside gene matches: 6. Germline V gene sequence: CDR1 LGHNA, CDR2 YSLEER. The CDR3 has 17 amino acids. CDR3 residues: CASSPRTSGGFTDTQYF. The CDR3 coding sequence is TGCGCCAGCAGCCCCCGGACTAGCGGGGGTTTCACAGATACGCAGTATTTT.

The genes are TRBV10-3 and TRBJ1-1; 11 bases match TRBD1. V shed 2 bases, J shed 0 bases, and the junction held 5 bases outside the gene matches. This CDR3 has 17 residues. Germline CDR1 and CDR2: ENHRY and SYGVKD. The CDR3 DNA follows: TGTGCCATCAGTGAGGTGGGGACAGGGGGAGTGAACACTGAAGCTTTCTTT. Its protein product is CAISEVGTGGVNTEAFF.

The chain recombines TRBV4-1 with TRBJ1-2; D is perhaps TRBD1 (5 bases). Germline lookup yields CDR1 MGHRA and CDR2 YSYEKL. V dropped 0 bases and J dropped 8 bases, with 13 bases sitting between them. CDR3 length: 14 amino acids. The CDR3 bases are TGCGCCAGCAGCCAAGATGGTAGGGGCAGAGGCTACACCTTC. This sequence encodes CASSQDGRGRGYTF.

This sequence joins TRBV30 and TRBJ1-1, with TRBD1 as a possible D gene (5 bases). With 3 bases removed from V and 8 bases from J, the gap between germline ends came to 13 bases. Germline assignment: CDR1 GTSNPN and CDR2 SVGIG (reference sequence). The CDR3 loop spans 12 amino acids. CDR3 residues: CAWRFDSGEAFF. The DNA of the CDR3 is TGTGCCTGGAGATTTGACTCAGGGGAAGCTTTCTTT.

This clone appeared a single time. V usage is TRBV7-8 and J usage is TRBJ1-3, with a tentative D call TRBD1 (5 bases). Germline V CDR1 and CDR2: SGHVS, FQNEAQ. The CDR3 sequence is 16 residues long. The ends were cut back, 8 bases at V and 6 bases at J, with 23 bases in the middle. CDR3 sequence: CASGGSRRGIENTIYF. CDR3 bases: TGTGCCAGCGGGGGAAGTCGACGGGGGATAGAAAACACCATATATTTT.

The genes are TRBV5-1 and TRBJ2-7; possibly TRBD1 for D (6 bases). From germline, CDR1 is SGHRS and CDR2 YFSETQ. The CDR3 totals 14 residues. Trimming removed 4 bases from V and 3 bases from J, with 14 bases in between. The CDR3: CASSPIQGGYEQYF. DNA for the CDR3: TGCGCCAGCAGCCCAATACAGGGCGGCTACGAGCAGTACTTC.

For this clone: Other DNA sequences in the sample encode the same CDR3. This chain uses TRBV5-1 with TRBJ1-5; TRBD1 aligns across 7 bases. The germline V gene encodes CDR1 SGHRS and CDR2 YFSETQ. The J segment lost 2 bases and the V segment lost 0 bases, leaving 5 bases of the junction unmatched. The length of the CDR3 is 16 residues. CDR3 DNA: TGCGCCAGCAGCTTGGGTGACAGGGAGGGCAATCAGCCCCAGCATTTT. Amino acid sequence: CASSLGDREGNQPQHF.

V and J are TRBV7-2 and TRBJ2-5; 10 bases are shared with TRBD1. The germline CDR1 and CDR2 sequences are SGHTA and FQGNSA. The CDR3 runs 13 residues. V was clipped by 4 bases and J by 9 bases; unmatched bases: 5. The CDR3 is CASSSPDRGAQYF. CDR3 bases: TGTGCCAGCAGCTCTCCGGACAGGGGGGCCCAGTACTTC. The full variable domain, completed using reference TRBV7-2 and TRBJ2-5, is GAGVSQSPSNKVTEKGKDVELRCDPISGHTALYWYRQSLGQGLEFLIYFQGNSAPDKSGLPSDRFSAERTGGSVSTLTIQRTQQEDSAVYLCASSSPDRGAQYFGPGTRLLVL.

The rearrangement links TRBV19 to TRBJ2-5; TRBD1 agrees at 8 bases. The V and J ends lost 5 bases and 4 bases, in that order; junction bases with no gene match: 9. Germline lookup yields CDR1 LNHDA and CDR2 SQIVND (reference sequence). The CDR3 length is 15 residues. CDR3 nucleotides: TGTGCCAGTAGTCCTAGGGACAGGTCCTTAGAGACCCAGTACTTC. Amino acid sequence: CASSPRDRSLETQYF.

In this sample, this clone turned up a few times. The V gene is TRBV6-1, the J gene TRBJ1-2; TRBD1 agrees at 9 bases. Per germline, CDR1 MNHNS and CDR2 SASEGT. V shed 0 bases, J shed 4 bases, and the junction held 6 bases outside the gene matches. The CDR3 extends over 16 amino acids. Here the CDR3 reads CASSEAAVTGGYGYTF. CDR3 in DNA: TGTGCCAGCAGTGAAGCCGCAGTGACAGGGGGCTATGGCTACACCTTC.

The chain carries TRBV5-4 and TRBJ2-2, with 7 positions matching TRBD2. CDR1 SGHNT and CDR2 YYREEE come from the germline V gene (reference sequence). The CDR3 consists of 15 residues. The V gene end was trimmed by 0 bases and the J gene end by 2 bases; junction bases not matched to a gene: 1. This CDR3 is CASSLGTRNTGELFF. The CDR3 nucleotides read TGTGCCAGCAGCTTGGGGACTAGAAACACCGGGGAGCTGTTTTTT.

This clone was counted between two and nine times. The genes are TRBV7-9 and TRBJ2-5; tentative D call: TRBD1 (7 bases). CDR3 size: 14 residues. Trimming stripped 7 bases from V and 3 bases from J, with 15 bases between. The germline V gene has CDR1 SEHNR and CDR2 FQNEAQ (reference sequence). The DNA for the CDR3 is TGTGCCAGCATCACCAGGGGGGCGGAAGAGACCCAGTACTTC. Translating gives CASITRGAEETQYF. Variable domain in full (rest from reference TRBV7-9 and TRBJ2-5): DTGVSQNPRHKITKRGQNVTFRCDPISEHNRLYWYRQTLGQGPEFLTYFQNEAQLEKSRLLSDRFSAERPKGSFSTLEIQRTEQGDSAMYLCASITRGAEETQYFGPGTRLLVL.

This chain joins TRBV7-3 and TRBJ2-1; TRBD2 matches 9 bases. V was pared by 2 bases and J by 9 bases, with 11 bases of the junction left unmatched. CDR3 length equals 16 residues. CDR1 is SGHTA and CDR2 is FQGTGA in the germline V gene. The CDR3 DNA reads as TGTGCCAGCAGCTTATCGGTTAGCGGGAGTAACGCTGAGCAGTTCTTC. It encodes CASSLSVSGSNAEQFF.

The chain uses TRBV5-4 and TRBJ1-4; D not certain. Germline V gene sequence: CDR1 SGHNT, CDR2 YYREEE (reference sequence). The length of the CDR3 is 16 residues. Trimming removed 0 bases at V and 0 bases at J, with 9 bases between. CDR3 sequence (DNA): TGTGCCAGCAGCTTGGGTCCGTTGTCAACTAATGAAAAACTGTTTTTT. As protein: CASSLGPLSTNEKLFF. Supplemented by reference TRBV5-4 and TRBJ1-4, the full variable domain reads ETGVTQSPTHLIKTRGQQVTLRCSSQSGHNTVSWYQQALGQGPQFIFQYYREEENGRGNFPPRFSGLQFPNYSSELNVNALELDDSALYLCASSLGPLSTNEKLFFGSGTQLSVL.

This clone was seen a handful of times. This chain uses TRBV20-1 with TRBJ1-6; maybe TRBD1 (6 bases). This CDR3 has 14 amino acids. Trimming stripped 3 bases from V and 8 bases from J, with 14 bases between. Germline V gene lookup returns CDR1 DFQATT and CDR2 SNEGSKA (reference sequence). CDR3 loop: CSASIPGAYSPLHF. CDR3 DNA: TGCAGTGCTAGTATTCCAGGGGCTTATTCACCCCTCCACTTT.

The gene calls are TRBV19 and TRBJ1-5, with unresolved D. V shed 1 base and J shed 7 bases, with 11 bases lying between them. Germline V CDR1 and CDR2: LNHDA, SQIVND (reference sequence). This CDR3 comprises 14 residues. CDR3 region: CASSIGEGFQPQHF. The CDR3 coding sequence is TGTGCCAGTAGTATAGGAGAGGGTTTCCAGCCCCAGCATTTT.

CDR3 in DNA: TGTGCCTGGAGTGGAGGGAGGTATGGCTACACCTTC. It specifies CAWSGGRYGYTF. V gene TRBV30 combines with J gene TRBJ1-2; D is ambiguous. In germline, CDR1 is GTSNPN, CDR2 SVGIG (reference sequence). The CDR3 totals 12 residues. The V end lost 1 base, the J end lost 5 bases, and 8 bases lay between the germline ends.

The rearrangement uses TRBV5-1 and TRBJ1-1; no reliable D call. The CDR3 spans 15 residues. V lost 0 bases to trimming and J lost 0 bases, with 9 bases between them. CDR1 and CDR2 (germline): SGHRS, YFSETQ. The CDR3 reads CASSLDLALNTEAFF. The CDR3 coding sequence is TGCGCCAGCAGCTTGGATTTGGCCTTGAACACTGAAGCTTTCTTT.

V and J are TRBV30 and TRBJ2-7, with D perhaps TRBD2 (6 bases). Looked up from germline, CDR1 is GTSNPN and CDR2 is SVGIG (reference sequence). CDR3 size: 13 residues. The V gene lost 6 bases and the J gene lost 7 bases, with 19 bases spanning the gap. CDR3 amino acids: CACSPRTMGEQYF. CDR3 nucleotides: TGTGCCTGTTCCCCCAGGACTATGGGGGAGCAGTACTTC.

A word on this clone: This sample also contains other DNA sequences that code for the same CDR3. This chain joins TRBV5-1 and TRBJ1-5; 7 bases are shared with TRBD1. Trimming took 0 bases from V and 7 from J; bases not matched to a gene: 4. CDR1 is SGHRS, CDR2 YFSETQ, per germline. The CDR3 sequence is 14 residues long. The CDR3 DNA sequence: TGCGCCAGCAGCTTGGACAGGGGTGGACAGCCCCAGCATTTT. It translates to CASSLDRGGQPQHF.

About this clone: Sequence at one end of the junction differs from germline and may be a read error. This chain connects TRBV11-2 to TRBJ1-2; no reliable D call. Germline CDR1 SGHAT, CDR2 FQNNGV. The CDR3 covers 15 residues. CDR3 in amino acids: CASSLEGAASHVPAF. The CDR3 DNA follows: TGTGCCAGCAGCTTAGAGGGAGCCGCGAGCCACGTTCCCGCCTTC.

The chain couples TRBV5-6 to TRBJ2-7; D not certain. Per the germline V gene, CDR1 is SGHDT and CDR2 is YYEEEE. The CDR3 length is 11 residues. V was shortened by 5 bases and J by 2 bases, with 5 bases between the two germline ends. In DNA, the CDR3 is TGTGCCAGCAGTTATACCTACGAGCAGTACTTC. Encoded protein: CASSYTYEQYF.

In DNA form, the CDR3 reads TGTGCCAGTATGGGGGGAGACCACACTGAAGCTTTCTTT. Its translation: CASMGGDHTEAFF. V is TRBV19 and J is TRBJ1-1; tentatively, D is TRBD1 (5 bases). V was pared by 7 bases and J by 3 bases, with 12 bases between. Germline values: CDR1 LNHDA, CDR2 SQIVND (reference sequence). There are 13 residues in the CDR3.

The chain links TRBV28 to TRBJ2-7; 11 nucleotides align to TRBD2. The CDR3 is 16 amino acids. The germline gives CDR1 MDHEN, CDR2 SYDVKM. The V segment lost 5 bases and the J segment 0 bases; nucleotides outside the gene matches: 6. CDR3 sequence reads: CASSVTSGGLSYEQYF. CDR3 nucleotide sequence: TGTGCCAGCAGTGTTACTAGCGGGGGCCTCTCCTACGAGCAGTACTTC.

V and J are TRBV24-1 and TRBJ1-1; D gene unclear. The CDR3 spans 15 residues. The V and J ends lost 4 bases and 1 base respectively, with 12 bases between them. The germline CDR1 and CDR2 sequences are KGHDR and SFDVKD. In DNA, the CDR3 is TGTGCCACCAGTGACTCGACATTTAGGAACACTGAAGCTTTCTTT. Translation: CATSDSTFRNTEAFF.

The chain combines TRBV7-8 with TRBJ2-3, with a tentative D call TRBD2 (7 bases). V gave up 5 bases and J gave up 6 bases, with 15 bases separating them. CDR1 and CDR2 from the germline V gene are SGHVS and FQNEAQ. There are 14 residues in the CDR3. Here the CDR3 reads CASSRGGGWDTQYF. CDR3 sequence (DNA): TGTGCCAGCAGCCGAGGGGGGGGCTGGGATACGCAGTATTTT.

This chain connects TRBV5-4 to TRBJ2-1, with 16 nucleotides matching TRBD2. This CDR3 is built from 15 residues. Germline values: CDR1 SGHNT, CDR2 YYREEE (reference sequence). Trimming removed 4 bases from V and 10 bases from J; junction bases left unmatched: 5. CDR3 amino acids: CASSLPGLAGGEQFF. The CDR3 DNA reads TGTGCCAGCAGCCTGCCGGGACTAGCGGGAGGGGAGCAGTTCTTC.

This rearrangement joins TRBV11-3 to TRBJ2-5, with TRBD2 matching over 7 bases. The CDR3 covers 14 residues. V dropped 1 base and J dropped 2; count of bases not matched to a gene: 1. The germline V gene has CDR1 SGHNT and CDR2 YENEEA. CDR3 sequence (DNA): TGTGCCAGCAGCTTAGCGGGAGGACAAGAGACCCAGTACTTC. As protein: CASSLAGGQETQYF.

This CDR3 is CAWSVLTGAGGYTF. The CDR3 DNA reads TGTGCCTGGAGTGTACTGACTGGGGCGGGGGGCTACACCTTC. The J gene is TRBJ1-2, the V gene TRBV30, with a weak D call TRBD1 (5 bases). Germline V gene data show CDR1 as GTSNPN and CDR2 as SVGIG (reference sequence). V lost 0 bases, J lost 8 bases, and 16 bases lay in between. This CDR3 contains 14 residues.